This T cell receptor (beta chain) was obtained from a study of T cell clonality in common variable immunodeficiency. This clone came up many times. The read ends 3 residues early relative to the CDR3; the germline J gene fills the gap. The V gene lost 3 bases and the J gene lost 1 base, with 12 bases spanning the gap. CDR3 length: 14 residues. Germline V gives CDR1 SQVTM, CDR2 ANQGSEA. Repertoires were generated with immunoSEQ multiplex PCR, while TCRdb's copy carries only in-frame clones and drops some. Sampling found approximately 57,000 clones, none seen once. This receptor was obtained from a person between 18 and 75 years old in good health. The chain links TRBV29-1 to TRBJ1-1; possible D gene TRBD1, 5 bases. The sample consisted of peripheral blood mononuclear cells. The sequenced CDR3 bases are TGCAGCGTTGAGGGGGGTGGGGGGAACACTGAA. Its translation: CSVEGGGGNTE. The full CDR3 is CSVEGGGGNTEAFF.